This record covers a single T cell receptor beta chain. RNA extraction was followed by reverse transcription into cDNA, which acted as the sequencing template. The method was immunoSEQ multiplex PCR; TCRdb's version includes in-frame clones alone and lacks a portion of them. The sample has 79,000 or so clones, around 67% seen once. Treatment given: oral pan-JAK inhibitor, 5-10 mg twice daily. CDR1 and CDR2 from the germline V gene are MNHEY and SMNVEV (reference sequence). V lost 2 bases, J lost 6 bases, and 5 bases stayed unmatched. The CDR3 sequence is 15 residues long. These data belong to a study of CD8+ T cells in alopecia areata.

The sample in question was CD8+ T cells sorted from blood, obtained at week 24, from a patient treated with tofacitinib. This clonotype was obtained from a human donor with alopecia areata. V gene TRBV27 combines with J gene TRBJ1-4, with 8 bases that match TRBD1. CDR3 in amino acids: CASSLGSGQDEKLFF. Here the CDR3 DNA reads TGTGCCAGCAGTTTAGGTTCGGGACAGGATGAAAAACTGTTTTTT.